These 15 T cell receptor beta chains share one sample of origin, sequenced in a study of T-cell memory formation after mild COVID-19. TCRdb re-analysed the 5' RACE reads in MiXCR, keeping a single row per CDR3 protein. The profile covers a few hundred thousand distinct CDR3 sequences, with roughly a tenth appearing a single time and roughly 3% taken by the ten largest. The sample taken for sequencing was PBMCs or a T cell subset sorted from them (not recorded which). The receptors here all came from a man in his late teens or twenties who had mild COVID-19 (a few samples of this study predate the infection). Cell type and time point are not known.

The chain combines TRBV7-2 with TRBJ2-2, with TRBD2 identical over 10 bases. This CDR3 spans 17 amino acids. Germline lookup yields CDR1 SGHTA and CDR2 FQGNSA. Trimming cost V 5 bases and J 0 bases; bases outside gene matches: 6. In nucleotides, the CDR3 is TGTGCCAGCAGCCGAGGACTAGCGGTCGCGAACACCGGGGAGCTGTTTTTT. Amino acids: CASSRGLAVANTGELFF.

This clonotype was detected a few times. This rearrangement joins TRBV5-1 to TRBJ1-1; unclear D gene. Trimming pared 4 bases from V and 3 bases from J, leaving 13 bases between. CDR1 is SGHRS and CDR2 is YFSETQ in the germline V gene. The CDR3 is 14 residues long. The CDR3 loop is CASSRSPPDTEAFF. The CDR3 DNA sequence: TGCGCCAGCAGCCGCTCCCCCCCCGACACTGAAGCTTTCTTT. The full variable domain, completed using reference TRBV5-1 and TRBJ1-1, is KAGVTQTPRYLIKTRGQQVTLSCSPISGHRSVSWYQQTPGQGLQFLFEYFSETQRNKGNFPGRFSGRQFSNSRSEMNVSTLELGDSALYLCASSRSPPDTEAFFGQGTRLTVV.

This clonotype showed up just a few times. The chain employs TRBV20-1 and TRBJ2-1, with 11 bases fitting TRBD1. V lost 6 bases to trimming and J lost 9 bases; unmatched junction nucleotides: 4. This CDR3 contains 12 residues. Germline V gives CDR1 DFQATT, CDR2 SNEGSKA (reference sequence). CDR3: CSASGTGGEQFF. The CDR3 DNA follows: TGCAGTGCCTCCGGGACAGGGGGTGAGCAGTTCTTC.

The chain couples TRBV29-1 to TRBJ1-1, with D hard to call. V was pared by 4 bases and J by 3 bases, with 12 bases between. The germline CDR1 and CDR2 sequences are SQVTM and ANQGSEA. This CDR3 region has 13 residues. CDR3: CSVGVRSDTEAFF. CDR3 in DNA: TGCAGCGTTGGGGTTCGTTCGGACACTGAAGCTTTCTTT.

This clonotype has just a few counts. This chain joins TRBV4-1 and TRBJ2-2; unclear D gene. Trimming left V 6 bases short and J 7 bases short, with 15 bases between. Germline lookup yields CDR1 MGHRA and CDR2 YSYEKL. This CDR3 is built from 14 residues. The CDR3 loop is CASSQSVTGGELFF. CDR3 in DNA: TGCGCCAGCAGTCAATCCGTTACGGGCGGGGAGCTGTTTTTT.

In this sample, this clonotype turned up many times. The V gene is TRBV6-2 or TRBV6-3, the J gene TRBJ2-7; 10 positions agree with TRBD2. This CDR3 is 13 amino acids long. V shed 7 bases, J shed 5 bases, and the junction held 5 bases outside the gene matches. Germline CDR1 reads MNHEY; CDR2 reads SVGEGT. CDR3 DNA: TGTGCCAGCACTCCCGGGACTAGCGACGAGCAGTACTTC. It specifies CASTPGTSDEQYF.

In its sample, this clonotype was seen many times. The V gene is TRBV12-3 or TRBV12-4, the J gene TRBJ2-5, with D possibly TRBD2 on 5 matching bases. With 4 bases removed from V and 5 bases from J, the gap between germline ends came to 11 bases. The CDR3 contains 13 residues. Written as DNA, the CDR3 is TGTGCCAGCAGTTCAGCGGACGGTGAGACCCAGTACTTC. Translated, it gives CASSSADGETQYF.

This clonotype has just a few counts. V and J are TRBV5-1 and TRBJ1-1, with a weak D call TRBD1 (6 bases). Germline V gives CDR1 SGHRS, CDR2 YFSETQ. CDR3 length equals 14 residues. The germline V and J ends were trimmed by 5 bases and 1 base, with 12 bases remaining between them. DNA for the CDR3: TGCGCCAGCAGACTGCGGGACACGAACACTGAAGCTTTCTTT. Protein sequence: CASRLRDTNTEAFF.

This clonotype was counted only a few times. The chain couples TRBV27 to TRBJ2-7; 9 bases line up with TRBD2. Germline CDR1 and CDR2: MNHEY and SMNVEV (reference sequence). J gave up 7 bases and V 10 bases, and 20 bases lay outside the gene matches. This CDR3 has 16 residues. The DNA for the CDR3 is TGTGCCACCACGGCGGGGGGGCCCAGCGGTTACGAAGAGCAGTACTTC. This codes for CATTAGGPSGYEEQYF.

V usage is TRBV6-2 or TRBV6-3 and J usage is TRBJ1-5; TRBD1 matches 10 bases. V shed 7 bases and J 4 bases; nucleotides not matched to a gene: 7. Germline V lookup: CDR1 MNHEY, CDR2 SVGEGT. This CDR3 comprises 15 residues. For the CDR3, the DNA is TGTGCCAGCACCTCGGGACAGGGGTATAATCAGCCCCAGCATTTT. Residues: CASTSGQGYNQPQHF.

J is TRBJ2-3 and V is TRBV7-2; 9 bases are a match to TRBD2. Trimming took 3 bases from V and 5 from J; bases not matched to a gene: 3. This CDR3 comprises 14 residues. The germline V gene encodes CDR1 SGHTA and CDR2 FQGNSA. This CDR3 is CASSFLLAGDTQYF. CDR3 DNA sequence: TGTGCCAGCAGCTTCTTACTAGCGGGAGATACGCAGTATTTT.

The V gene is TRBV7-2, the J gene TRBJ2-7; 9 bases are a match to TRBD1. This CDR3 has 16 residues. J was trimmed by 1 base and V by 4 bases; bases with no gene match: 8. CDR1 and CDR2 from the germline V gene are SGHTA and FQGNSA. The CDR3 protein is CASSSQQGAYSYEQYF. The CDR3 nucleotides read TGTGCCAGCAGCTCCCAACAGGGGGCCTATTCCTACGAGCAGTACTTC.

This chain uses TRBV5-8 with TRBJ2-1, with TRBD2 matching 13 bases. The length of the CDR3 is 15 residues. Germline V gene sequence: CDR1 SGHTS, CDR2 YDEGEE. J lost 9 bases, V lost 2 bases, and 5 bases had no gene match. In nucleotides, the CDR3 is TGTGCCAGCAGCTTTACTAGCGGGGGGGGTGGTGAGCAGTTCTTC. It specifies CASSFTSGGGGEQFF.

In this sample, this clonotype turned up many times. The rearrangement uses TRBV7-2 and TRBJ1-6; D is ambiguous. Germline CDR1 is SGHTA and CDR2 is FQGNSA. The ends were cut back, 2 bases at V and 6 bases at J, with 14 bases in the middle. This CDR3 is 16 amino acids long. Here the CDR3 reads CASSLNGISANSPLHF. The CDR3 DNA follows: TGTGCCAGCAGCTTAAACGGAATTTCCGCTAATTCACCCCTCCACTTT.

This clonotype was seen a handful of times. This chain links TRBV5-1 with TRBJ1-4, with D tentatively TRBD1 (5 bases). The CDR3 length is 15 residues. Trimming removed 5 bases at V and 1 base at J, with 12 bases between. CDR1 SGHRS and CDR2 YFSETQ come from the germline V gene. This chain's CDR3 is CASRPTGVTNEKLFF. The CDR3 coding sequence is TGCGCCAGCAGACCTACAGGCGTAACTAATGAAAAACTGTTTTTT.